Following are 13 T cell receptor beta chains from one sample sequenced in a study of blood T cell repertoires in COVID-19. Profiled with immunoSEQ multiplex PCR; TCRdb holds only in-frame clones, not every one. The table lists about 220,000 clones, approximately 85% of them singletons, with over 2% in the top ten. Sequenced input: peripheral blood. The receptors were gathered from a woman in her seventies with COVID-19, enrolled during active disease.

The J gene is TRBJ2-1, the V gene TRBV5-1; D not resolved. CDR3 size: 16 residues. Germline V gives CDR1 SGHRS, CDR2 YFSETQ. V lost 0 bases, J lost 0 bases, and 10 bases lay in between. The chain's CDR3 is CASSLDRASSYNEQFF. The CDR3 coding sequence is TGCGCCAGCAGCTTGGACCGAGCTAGCTCCTACAATGAGCAGTTCTTC.

The rearrangement links TRBV19 to TRBJ2-1, with D possibly being TRBD2 (5 bases). Trimming left V 6 bases short and J 7 bases short, with 19 bases between. The germline V gene encodes CDR1 LNHDA and CDR2 SQIVND (reference sequence). The CDR3 runs to 15 residues. CDR3: CASSISSRGRNEQFF. In nucleotides, the CDR3 is TGTGCCAGTAGCATATCCTCCCGGGGTCGGAATGAGCAGTTCTTC.

The chain is built from TRBV7-8 and TRBJ2-3; perhaps TRBD2 as D (5 bases). CDR3 length: 14 residues. Germline loops: CDR1 SGHVS, CDR2 FQNEAQ. The ends were cut back, 2 bases at V and 4 bases at J, with 10 bases in the middle. This CDR3 reads CASSLILASDTQYF. In nucleotides, the CDR3 is TGTGCCAGCAGCTTAATTCTAGCCTCAGATACGCAGTATTTT.

This chain connects TRBV5-1 to TRBJ2-2; weak D call: TRBD2 (6 bases). Germline lookup yields CDR1 SGHRS and CDR2 YFSETQ. The CDR3 is 15 residues long. V gave up 3 bases and J gave up 2 bases, with 11 bases separating them. CDR3 bases: TGCGCCAGCAGCTCGCTCGGGGGAAACACCGGGGAGCTGTTTTTT. Translating gives CASSSLGGNTGELFF. Full variable domain (remainder filled in from reference TRBV5-1 and TRBJ2-2): KAGVTQTPRYLIKTRGQQVTLSCSPISGHRSVSWYQQTPGQGLQFLFEYFSETQRNKGNFPGRFSGRQFSNSRSEMNVSTLELGDSALYLCASSSLGGNTGELFFGEGSRLTVL.

The V gene is TRBV7-3, the J gene TRBJ2-2, with 7 bases aligning to TRBD1. The length of the CDR3 is 15 residues. Unmatched junction bases numbered 3, after V lost 5 bases and J lost 0 bases. Germline V gene data show CDR1 as SGHTA and CDR2 as FQGTGA. The CDR3 is CASSLTGSNTGELFF. In nucleotides, the CDR3 is TGTGCCAGCAGCCTGACAGGGTCGAACACCGGGGAGCTGTTTTTT.

The chain employs TRBV6-1 and TRBJ2-7; 8 nucleotides agree with TRBD2. Losses at the gene ends were 7 bases for V and 0 bases for J; bases not matched to a gene: 5. CDR3 length: 14 amino acids. Germline CDR1 reads MNHNS; CDR2 reads SASEGT. The CDR3 protein is CASIAGGSSYEQYF. The CDR3 DNA is TGTGCCAGCATCGCGGGGGGCAGCTCCTACGAGCAGTACTTC.

This clone was detected only once. Relative to the germline gene, one junction end is altered; a read error may explain this. The chain joins TRBV3-1 (or the pseudogene TRBV3-2) to TRBJ2-6; D is ambiguous. This CDR3 region has 16 residues. Germline V lookup: CDR1 LGHDT, CDR2 YNNKEL (reference sequence). In nucleotides, the CDR3 is TGTGCCAGCACCCAAGCCCGCAGAACCGGGGCCAACGTCCTGACTTTC. Protein sequence: CASTQARRTGANVLTF.

The V gene is TRBV2, the J gene TRBJ1-3; 10 bases map to TRBD1. Germline lookup yields CDR1 SNHLY and CDR2 FYNNEI. The ends lost 5 bases at V and 3 bases at J; junction bases unmatched: 4. The CDR3 covers 15 residues. The CDR3 nucleotides are TGTGCCAGCAGTCCGACAGGGGGCAATGGAAACACCATATATTTT. It codes for CASSPTGGNGNTIYF.

CDR3: CASSEHRSFEQYF. In nucleotides, the CDR3 is TGTGCCAGCAGTGAACACAGGTCGTTCGAGCAGTACTTC. The chain uses TRBV6-1 and TRBJ2-7; weak D call: TRBD1 (5 bases). The V gene's germline CDR1 is MNHNS and CDR2 SASEGT. V was clipped by 2 bases and J by 6 bases, with 11 bases between them. There are 13 residues in the CDR3.

This clone showed up just a few times. The chain carries TRBV3-1 (or the pseudogene TRBV3-2) and TRBJ1-6; perhaps TRBD1 as D (6 bases). Trimming shortened V by 1 base and J by 10 bases, and 11 bases separated the two germline ends. CDR3 length: 14 residues. Germline loops: CDR1 LGHDT, CDR2 YNNKEL (reference sequence). CDR3 sequence reads: CASSQGGGGSPLHF. The CDR3 DNA reads TGTGCCAGCAGCCAAGGGGGAGGGGGATCACCCCTCCACTTT.

The chain combines TRBV24-1 with TRBJ2-1, with TRBD2 matching over 13 bases. The CDR3 spans 18 residues. The germline V gene has CDR1 KGHDR and CDR2 SFDVKD. J was trimmed by 3 bases and V by 0 bases; bases with no gene match: 4. CDR3: CATSDLRGTSGDYNEQFF. The CDR3 bases are TGTGCCACCAGTGATTTGCGGGGGACTAGCGGGGACTACAATGAGCAGTTCTTC.

The V call is TRBV6-2 or TRBV6-3, the J call TRBJ2-7, with 8 bases lining up with TRBD2. With 4 bases clipped from V and 3 bases from J, the junction kept 8 bases outside the gene matches. From germline, CDR1 is MNHEY and CDR2 SVGEGT. There are 15 residues in the CDR3. Here the CDR3 DNA reads TGTGCCAGCAGTTCCCCGGGGGGGGGAAACTACGAGCAGTACTTC. It codes for CASSSPGGGNYEQYF.

The V gene is TRBV6-5, the J gene TRBJ1-2, with D possibly being TRBD1 (6 bases). CDR3 length: 15 amino acids. Trimming pared 8 bases from V and 4 bases from J, leaving 20 bases between. Germline V gives CDR1 MNHEY, CDR2 SVGAGI. The CDR3 here is CASSQVGTIGYGYTF. CDR3 DNA: TGTGCCAGCTCACAAGTAGGGACAATCGGCTATGGCTACACCTTC.